This TCR beta chain originates from a study of technical replicates of blood from a few donors. Germline CDR1 and CDR2: SGHRS and YFSETQ. Between the trimmed V and J ends, which lost 4 bases and 0 bases, there was a span of 7 bases. The CDR3 has 13 residues. Method: immunoSEQ multiplex PCR; TCRdb's copy keeps in-frame clones and lacks some. The data show 60,000 to 80,000 clones, roughly 86% seen once. The chain uses TRBV5-1 and TRBJ1-2, with D possibly TRBD1 on 5 matching bases. The sample comprised PBMCs. This receptor was taken from a human donor in good health. Some clones in this sample may be carry-over from other donors' samples. CDR3 sequence (DNA): TGCGCCAGCAGCCTGGACACTAACTATGGCTACACCTTC. Encoded protein: CASSLDTNYGYTF.